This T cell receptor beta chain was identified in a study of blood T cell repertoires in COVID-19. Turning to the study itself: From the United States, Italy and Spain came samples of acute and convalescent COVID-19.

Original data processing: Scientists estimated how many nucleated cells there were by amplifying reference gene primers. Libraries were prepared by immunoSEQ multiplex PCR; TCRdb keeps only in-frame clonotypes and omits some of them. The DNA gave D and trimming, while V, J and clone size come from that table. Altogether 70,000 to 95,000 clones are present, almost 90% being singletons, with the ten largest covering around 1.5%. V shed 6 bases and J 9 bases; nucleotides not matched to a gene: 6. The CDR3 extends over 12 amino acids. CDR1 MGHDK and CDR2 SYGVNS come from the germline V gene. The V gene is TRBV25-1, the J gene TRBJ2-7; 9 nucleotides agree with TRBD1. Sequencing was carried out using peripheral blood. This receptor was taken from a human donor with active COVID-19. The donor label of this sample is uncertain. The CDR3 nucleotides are TGTGCCAGCAGGTTCACAGGGGGCGGGCAGTACTTC. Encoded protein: CASRFTGGGQYF.